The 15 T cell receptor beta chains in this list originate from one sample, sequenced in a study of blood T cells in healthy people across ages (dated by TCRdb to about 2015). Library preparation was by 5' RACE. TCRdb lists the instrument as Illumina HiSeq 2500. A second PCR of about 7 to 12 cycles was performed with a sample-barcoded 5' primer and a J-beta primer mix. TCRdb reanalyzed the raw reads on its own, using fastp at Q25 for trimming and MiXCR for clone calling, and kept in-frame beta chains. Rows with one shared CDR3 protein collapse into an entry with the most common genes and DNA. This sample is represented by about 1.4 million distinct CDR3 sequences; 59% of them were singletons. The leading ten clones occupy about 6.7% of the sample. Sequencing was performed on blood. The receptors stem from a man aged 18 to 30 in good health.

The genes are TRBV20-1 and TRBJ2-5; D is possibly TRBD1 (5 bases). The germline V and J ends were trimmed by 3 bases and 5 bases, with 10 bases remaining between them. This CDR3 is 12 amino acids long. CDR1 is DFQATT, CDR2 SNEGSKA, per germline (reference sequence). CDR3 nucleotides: TGCAGTGCTAGCTCAGGGCTGGAGACCCAGTACTTC. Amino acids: CSASSGLETQYF.

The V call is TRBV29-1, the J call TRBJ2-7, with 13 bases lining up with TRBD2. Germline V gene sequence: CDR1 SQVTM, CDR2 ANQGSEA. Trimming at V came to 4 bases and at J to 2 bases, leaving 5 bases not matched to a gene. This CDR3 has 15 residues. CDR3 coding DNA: TGCAGCGTTGGGGGACTAGCGGGGCCCCCCTACGAGCAGTACTTC. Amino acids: CSVGGLAGPPYEQYF.

The CDR3 DNA is TGTGCCACCAGCACTCTCCGTGGGGGCAATCAGCCCCAGCATTTT. Amino acids: CATSTLRGGNQPQHF. The genes are TRBV15 and TRBJ1-5; D gene uncertain. Trimming took off 4 bases at V and 2 bases at J, with 12 bases between the two ends. This CDR3 is built from 15 residues. Germline loops: CDR1 LNHNV, CDR2 YYDKDF (reference sequence).

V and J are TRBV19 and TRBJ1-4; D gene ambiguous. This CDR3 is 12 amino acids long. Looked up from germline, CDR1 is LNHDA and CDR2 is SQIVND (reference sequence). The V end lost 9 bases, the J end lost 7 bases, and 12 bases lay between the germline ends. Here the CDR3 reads CASQKRAEKLFF. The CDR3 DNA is TGTGCCAGCCAAAAGAGGGCTGAAAAACTGTTTTTT.

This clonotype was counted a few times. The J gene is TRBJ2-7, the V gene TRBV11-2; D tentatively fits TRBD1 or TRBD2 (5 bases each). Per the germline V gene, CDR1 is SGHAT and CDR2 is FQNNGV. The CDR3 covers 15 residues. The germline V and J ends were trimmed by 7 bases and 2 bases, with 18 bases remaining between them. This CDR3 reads CASTQDTLAPYEQYF. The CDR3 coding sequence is TGTGCCAGCACCCAGGACACGCTAGCCCCCTACGAGCAGTACTTC.

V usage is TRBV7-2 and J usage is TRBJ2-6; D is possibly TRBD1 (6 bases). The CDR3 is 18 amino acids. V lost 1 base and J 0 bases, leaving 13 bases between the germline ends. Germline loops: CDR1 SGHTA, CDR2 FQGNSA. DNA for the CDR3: TGTGCCAGCAGCTTAGATTGGACAGTTTCCTCTGGGGCCAACGTCCTGACTTTC. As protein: CASSLDWTVSSGANVLTF. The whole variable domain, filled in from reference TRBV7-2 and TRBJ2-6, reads GAGVSQSPSNKVTEKGKDVELRCDPISGHTALYWYRQSLGQGLEFLIYFQGNSAPDKSGLPSDRFSAERTGGSVSTLTIQRTQQEDSAVYLCASSLDWTVSSGANVLTFGAGSRLTVL.

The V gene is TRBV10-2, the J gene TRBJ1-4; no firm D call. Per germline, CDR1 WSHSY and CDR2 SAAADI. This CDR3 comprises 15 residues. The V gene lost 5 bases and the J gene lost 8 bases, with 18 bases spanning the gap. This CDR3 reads CASSPNSGFGEKLFF. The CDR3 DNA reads TGCGCCAGCAGTCCTAATTCGGGGTTTGGCGAAAAACTGTTTTTT.

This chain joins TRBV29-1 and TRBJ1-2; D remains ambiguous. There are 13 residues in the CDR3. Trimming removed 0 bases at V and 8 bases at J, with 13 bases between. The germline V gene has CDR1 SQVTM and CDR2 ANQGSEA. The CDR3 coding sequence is TGCAGCGTTGAAGACGGAGGTTCCTCCGGCTACACCTTC. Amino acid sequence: CSVEDGGSSGYTF.

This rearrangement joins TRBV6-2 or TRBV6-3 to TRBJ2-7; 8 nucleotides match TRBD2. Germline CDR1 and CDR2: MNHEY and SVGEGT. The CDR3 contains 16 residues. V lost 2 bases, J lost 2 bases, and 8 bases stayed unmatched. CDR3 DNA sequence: TGTGCCAGCAGTTACCGGTTGCGGGGGGCGACCTACGAGCAGTACTTC. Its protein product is CASSYRLRGATYEQYF.

The CDR3 protein is CASTFSHQGASGYTF. In DNA form, the CDR3 reads TGTGCCAGCACCTTTTCGCACCAGGGGGCGTCTGGCTACACCTTC. This sequence joins TRBV12-3 or TRBV12-4 and TRBJ1-2; 8 bases match TRBD1. The CDR3 length is 15 residues. The junction had 14 bases not matched to a gene; V was cut back by 7 bases and J by 7 bases.

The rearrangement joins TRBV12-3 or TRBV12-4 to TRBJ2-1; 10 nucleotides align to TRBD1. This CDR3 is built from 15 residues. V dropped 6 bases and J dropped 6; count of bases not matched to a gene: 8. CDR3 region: CASSRGGQGSNEQFF. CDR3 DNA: TGTGCCAGCAGCCGGGGGGGACAGGGGTCCAATGAGCAGTTCTTC.

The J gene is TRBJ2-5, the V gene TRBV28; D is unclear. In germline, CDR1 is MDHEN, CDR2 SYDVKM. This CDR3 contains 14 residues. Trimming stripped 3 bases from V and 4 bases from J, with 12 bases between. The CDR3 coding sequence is TGTGCCAGCAGTTTCTCGACAAGTCGAGAGACCCAGTACTTC. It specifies CASSFSTSRETQYF.

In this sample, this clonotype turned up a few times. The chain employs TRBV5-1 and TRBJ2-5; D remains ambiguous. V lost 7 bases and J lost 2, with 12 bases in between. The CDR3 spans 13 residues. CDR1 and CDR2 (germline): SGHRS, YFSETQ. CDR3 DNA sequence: TGCGCCAGCTCGGTTCAGATACAAGAGACCCAGTACTTC. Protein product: CASSVQIQETQYF.

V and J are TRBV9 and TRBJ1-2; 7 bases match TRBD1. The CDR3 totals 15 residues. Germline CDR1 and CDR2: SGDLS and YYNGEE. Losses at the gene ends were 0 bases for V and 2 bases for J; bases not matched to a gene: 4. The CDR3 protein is CASSVEAGGNYGYTF. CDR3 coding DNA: TGTGCCAGCAGCGTAGAAGCAGGGGGGAACTATGGCTACACCTTC.

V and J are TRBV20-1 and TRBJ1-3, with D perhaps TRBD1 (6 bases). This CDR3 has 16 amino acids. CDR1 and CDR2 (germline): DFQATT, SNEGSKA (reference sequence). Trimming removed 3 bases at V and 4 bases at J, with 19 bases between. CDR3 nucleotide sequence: TGCAGTGCTAGTGGGGATGGGGGGCCGAGAGGAAACACCATATATTTT. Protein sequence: CSASGDGGPRGNTIYF.